These 6 T cell receptor beta chains were sequenced from one sample in a study of radiotherapy plus CTLA-4 blockade in lung cancer. Data came from immunoSEQ multiplex PCR; TCRdb stores just in-frame clones and leaves some out. The repertoire holds tens of thousands of clones, with 88% as singletons. Sequencing was performed on peripheral blood, taken from a patient treated with radiotherapy plus ipilimumab. All receptors come from a human donor with non-small cell lung cancer whose response to radiotherapy plus ipilimumab could not be evaluated.

The chain links TRBV5-6 to TRBJ1-5; no reliable D call. Germline loops: CDR1 SGHDT, CDR2 YYEEEE. V shed 6 bases and J shed 3 bases, with 22 bases lying between them. The CDR3 loop spans 17 amino acids. The CDR3 DNA follows: TGTGCCAGCACCACCAACGGAGGAAGGAACACCAATCAGCCCCAGCATTTT. It codes for CASTTNGGRNTNQPQHF.

This rearrangement joins TRBV7-7 to TRBJ2-2; TRBD1 matches 10 bases. This CDR3 spans 14 amino acids. V lost 5 bases to trimming and J lost 7 bases; unmatched junction nucleotides: 4. CDR1 is SSHAT and CDR2 is FNYEAQ in the germline V gene (reference sequence). The DNA for the CDR3 is TGTGCCAGCAGCCCAGACAGGGGGCGCGGGGAGCTGTTTTTT. Its translation: CASSPDRGRGELFF.

This clone was detected once. The chain uses TRBV28 and TRBJ2-7; 8 bases match TRBD1. Unmatched junction bases numbered 4, after V lost 9 bases and J lost 3 bases. Germline V CDR1 and CDR2: MDHEN, SYDVKM. This CDR3 has 12 amino acids. The CDR3 protein is CASRTGYYEQYF. In nucleotides, the CDR3 is TGTGCCAGTAGGACAGGGTACTACGAGCAGTACTTC.

V usage is TRBV28 and J usage is TRBJ2-2; weak D call: TRBD1 (5 bases). V gave up 6 bases and J gave up 4 bases, with 21 bases separating them. There are 17 residues in the CDR3. In germline, CDR1 is MDHEN, CDR2 SYDVKM. CDR3 sequence (DNA): TGTGCCAGCAGACCCCAATATCAGGGTGCGGCCACCGGGGAGCTGTTTTTT. It encodes CASRPQYQGAATGELFF.

The V call is TRBV6-4, the J call TRBJ1-2, with TRBD1 identical over 11 bases. Trimming at V came to 6 bases and at J to 3 bases, leaving 3 bases not matched to a gene. The germline CDR1 and CDR2 sequences are MRHNA and SNTAGT. The CDR3 has 14 residues. CDR3 loop: CASSRTGGDYGYTF. The CDR3 DNA sequence: TGTGCCAGCAGCCGGACAGGGGGCGACTATGGCTACACCTTC.

V and J are TRBV30 and TRBJ1-2; the match to TRBD1 covers 7 bases. V lost 3 bases to trimming and J lost 3 bases; unmatched junction nucleotides: 10. The CDR3 has 15 amino acids. The germline V gene encodes CDR1 GTSNPN and CDR2 SVGIG (reference sequence). The chain's CDR3 is CAWRGDRATDYGYTF. CDR3 nucleotides: TGTGCCTGGAGAGGAGACAGGGCGACGGACTATGGCTACACCTTC.